The following is a T cell receptor beta chain sequence with its context. Prior autoimmune disease or systemic immunosuppression barred patients. V was trimmed by 3 bases and J by 0 bases, leaving 19 bases between them. The CDR3 is 19 residues long. CDR1 and CDR2 from the germline V gene are SGHRS and YFSETQ. This specimen belongs to a study of OX40 agonist ivuxolimab in advanced cancers. Study overall: Partial responses, seen in three patients, involved one hepatocellular carcinoma and two cutaneous melanomas.

Repertoires were generated with immunoSEQ multiplex PCR, while TCRdb's copy carries only in-frame clones and drops some. Here the sample spans 40,000 to 60,000 clones, just over 85% being singletons. The V gene is TRBV5-1, the J gene TRBJ2-6; tentatively, D is TRBD1 (7 bases). The sample was CD4+ or CD8+ T cells sorted from blood, taken in a trial of the OX40 agonist ivuxolimab. The receptor comes from an adult with an advanced solid tumor such as melanoma, head and neck, liver or kidney cancer. The CDR3: CASSSYSGGLLSGANVLTF. As DNA, the CDR3 is TGCGCCAGCAGCTCATATTCAGGGGGACTTCTCTCTGGGGCCAACGTCCTGACTTTC.